Following are 10 T cell receptor beta chains from one sample sequenced in a study of shared clonotypes between healthy human individuals. The protocol was immunoSEQ multiplex PCR, while the TCRdb copy is restricted to in-frame clones and leaves out a portion. This table holds approximately 980,000 clones, approximately 80% found once. Sequencing was performed on memory CD4+ T cells sorted from blood. Subset described: CD45RA-negative fraction. These TCRs come from a man between 18 and 29 years old in good health.

This clone was observed a single time. The V call is TRBV11-2, the J call TRBJ2-3; possibly TRBD1 for D (6 bases). The CDR3 is 14 amino acids. The V and J ends lost 7 bases and 4 bases respectively, with 15 bases between them. CDR1 and CDR2 from the germline V gene are SGHAT and FQNNGV. CDR3 sequence (DNA): TGTGCCAGCACCAGAAACAGGGTGTCAGATACGCAGTATTTT. Residues: CASTRNRVSDTQYF.

The V gene is TRBV30, the J gene TRBJ2-5, with D maybe TRBD1 (5 bases). Trimming pared 0 bases from V and 6 bases from J, leaving 11 bases between. CDR3 length: 13 residues. CDR1 and CDR2 (germline): GTSNPN, SVGIG (reference sequence). CDR3 region: CAWSVGAAKTQYF. In DNA, the CDR3 is TGTGCCTGGAGTGTAGGGGCAGCCAAGACCCAGTACTTC.

This clone showed up just a few times. V gene TRBV9 combines with J gene TRBJ1-3; TRBD1 agrees at 8 bases. The CDR3 runs to 18 residues. CDR1 is SGDLS, CDR2 YYNGEE, per germline. Trimming cost V 1 base and J 0 bases; bases outside gene matches: 9. The DNA of the CDR3 is TGTGCCAGCAGCGTACGGGGCCTCGGGACAGGCTCTGGAAACACCATATATTTT. Translating it yields CASSVRGLGTGSGNTIYF.

The chain uses TRBV28 and TRBJ1-1; no definite D call. This CDR3 has 14 residues. Trimming took off 3 bases at V and 6 bases at J, with 14 bases between the two ends. CDR1 is MDHEN, CDR2 SYDVKM, per germline. CDR3 sequence reads: CASSFLLKNAEAFF. The CDR3 DNA reads TGTGCCAGCAGTTTTCTACTTAAAAACGCTGAAGCTTTCTTT.

The chain links TRBV4-1 to TRBJ1-1, with TRBD1 as a possible D gene (5 bases). CDR3 length: 17 amino acids. CDR1 is MGHRA, CDR2 YSYEKL, per germline. Trimming removed 4 bases at V and 5 bases at J, with 23 bases between. CDR3 DNA sequence: TGCGCCAGCAGCCGGAAGGGGCGTGAGGGTGGATCGACTGAAGCTTTCTTT. This sequence encodes CASSRKGREGGSTEAFF.

The gene calls are TRBV7-8 and TRBJ1-3; D may be TRBD1 (6 bases). In germline, CDR1 is SGHVS, CDR2 FQNEAQ. V was trimmed by 5 bases and J by 2 bases, leaving 16 bases between them. CDR3 length: 16 residues. The CDR3 DNA reads TGTGCCAGCAGCCCGCGGACAGCCGGCACTGGAAACACCATATATTTT. The encoded protein is CASSPRTAGTGNTIYF.

On this clone: This sample also contains other DNA sequences that code for the same CDR3. The V and J genes are TRBV2 and TRBJ1-2; no clear D gene. CDR1 is SNHLY and CDR2 is FYNNEI in the germline V gene. Trimming removed 2 bases from V and 5 bases from J, with 9 bases in between. This CDR3 contains 13 residues. The CDR3 nucleotides are TGTGCCAGCAGTGAACTCGGAGGGTATGGCTACACCTTC. Residues: CASSELGGYGYTF.

This chain uses TRBV4-1 with TRBJ1-4; D uncertain. There are 13 residues in the CDR3. Germline CDR1 reads MGHRA; CDR2 reads YSYEKL. With 8 bases removed from V and 4 bases from J, the gap between germline ends came to 11 bases. The CDR3 reads CASGELNNEKLFF. The CDR3 bases are TGCGCCAGCGGTGAGCTAAATAATGAAAAACTGTTTTTT.

The chain links TRBV5-1 to TRBJ2-1, with TRBD2 as a possible D gene (5 bases). Germline V gene data show CDR1 as SGHRS and CDR2 as YFSETQ. The length of the CDR3 is 15 residues. V shed 5 bases and J shed 0 bases, with 12 bases lying between them. The CDR3, as DNA: TGCGCCAGCAGTGACGTGACTATCTCCTACAATGAGCAGTTCTTC. It codes for CASSDVTISYNEQFF.

The rearrangement uses TRBV28 and TRBJ1-2; 7 bases agree with TRBD1. This CDR3 has 14 residues. Trimming took 3 bases from V and 7 from J; bases not matched to a gene: 8. Germline values: CDR1 MDHEN, CDR2 SYDVKM. CDR3 residues: CASSFPATGFGYTF. The CDR3 nucleotides read TGTGCCAGCAGTTTTCCAGCGACAGGGTTTGGCTACACCTTC.